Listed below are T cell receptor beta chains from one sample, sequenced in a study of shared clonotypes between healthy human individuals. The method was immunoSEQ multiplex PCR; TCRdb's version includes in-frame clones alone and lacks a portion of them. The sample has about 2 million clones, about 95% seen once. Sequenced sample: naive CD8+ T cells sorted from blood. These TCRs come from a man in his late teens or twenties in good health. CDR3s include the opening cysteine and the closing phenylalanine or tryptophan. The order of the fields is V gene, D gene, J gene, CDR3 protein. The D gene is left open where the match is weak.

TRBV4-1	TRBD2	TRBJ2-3	CASSFQLAGTDTQYF
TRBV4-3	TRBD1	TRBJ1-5	CASSQTLQGEEPQHF
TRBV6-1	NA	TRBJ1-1	CASSERELNTEAFF
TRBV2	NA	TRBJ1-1	CASSWTEMNTEAFF
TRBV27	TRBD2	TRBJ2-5	CASSLNSGEYQETQYF
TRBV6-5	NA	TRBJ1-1	CASSHPPDLNTEAFF
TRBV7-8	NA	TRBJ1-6	CASRPVGGVSPLHF
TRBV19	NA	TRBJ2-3	CASSMGSFPSTDTQYF
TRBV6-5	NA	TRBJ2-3	CASSYHPASLSDTQYF
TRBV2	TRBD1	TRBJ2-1	CASSVGQGTHNEQFF
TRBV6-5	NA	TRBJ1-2	CASSYGEADYGYTF
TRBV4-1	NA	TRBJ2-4	CASSHIVAKNIQYF
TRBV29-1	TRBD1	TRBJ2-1	CSVVLRTGDSLYNEQFF
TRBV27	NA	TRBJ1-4	CASSLGAGVGKLFF
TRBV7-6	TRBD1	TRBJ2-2	CASSLGDSLTLTGELFF
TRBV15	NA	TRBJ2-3	CATRDWAPDTQYF
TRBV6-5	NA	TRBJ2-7	CASSYDRDYEQYF
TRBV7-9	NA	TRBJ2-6	CASSLALQSGANVLTF
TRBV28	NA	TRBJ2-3	CASGGGDGTDTQYF
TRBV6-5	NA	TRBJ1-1	CASSYRPNTEAFF
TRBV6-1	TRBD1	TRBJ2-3	CASSTGQEQDTQYF
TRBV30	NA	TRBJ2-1	CAWGAGSSYNEQFF
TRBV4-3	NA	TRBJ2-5	CASSQVFLAPQETQYF
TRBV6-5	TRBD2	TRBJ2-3	CASSYGTSGVTDTQYF
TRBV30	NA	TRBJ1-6	CALGQENYNSPLHF
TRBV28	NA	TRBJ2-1	CASSFAPHNEQFF
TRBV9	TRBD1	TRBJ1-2	CASSASDRGLFGGYTF
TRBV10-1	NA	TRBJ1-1	CASSDEGRTEAFF
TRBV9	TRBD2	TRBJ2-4	CASSSGTSGRDIQYF
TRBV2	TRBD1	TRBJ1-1	CASSERWAGTGAFF